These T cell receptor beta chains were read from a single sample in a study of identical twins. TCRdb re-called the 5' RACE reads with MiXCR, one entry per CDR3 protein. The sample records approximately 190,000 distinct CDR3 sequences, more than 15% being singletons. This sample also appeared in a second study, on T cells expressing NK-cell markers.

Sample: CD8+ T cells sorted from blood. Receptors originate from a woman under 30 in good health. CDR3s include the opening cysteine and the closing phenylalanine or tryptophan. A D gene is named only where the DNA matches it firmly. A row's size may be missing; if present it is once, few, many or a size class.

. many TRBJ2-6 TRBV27 TGTGCCAGCAGAAACCAGGGTACGCACTCTGGGGCCAACGTCCTGACTTTC CASRNQGTHSGANVLTF
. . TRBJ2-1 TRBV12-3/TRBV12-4 TGTGCCAGCAGTTTGGGCTCCCTGGATGAGCAGTTCTTC CASSLGSLDEQFF
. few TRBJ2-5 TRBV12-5 TGTGCTAGTGGGAGTCAAGAGACCCAGTACTTC CASGSQETQYF
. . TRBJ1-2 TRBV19 TGTGCCAGTAGTATGGACAGACACTATGGCTACACCTTC CASSMDRHYGYTF
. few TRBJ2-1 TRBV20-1 TGCAGTGCTAGAGATGTAACGGGTCAGGGACCAATAAATGAGCAGTTCTTC CSARDVTGQGPINEQFF
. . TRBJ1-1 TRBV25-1 TGTGCCAGCATTGATAGGTGGAACACTGAAGCTTTCTTT CASIDRWNTEAFF
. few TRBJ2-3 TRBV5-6 TGTGCCAGCAGCGGCGGAGGGTGGGACTGGTCCAGGATGCAGTATTTT CASSGGGWDWSRMQYF
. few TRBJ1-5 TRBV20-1 TGCAGTGCTAGAGATCGGGGGGACCAGCCCCAGCATTTT CSARDRGDQPQHF
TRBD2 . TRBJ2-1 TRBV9 TGTGCCAGCAGCGTAGAATCGAGCGGGAGGTACAATGAGCAGTTCTTC CASSVESSGRYNEQFF
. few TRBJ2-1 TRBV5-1 TGCGCCACCTCGCTCCTGCCCAATGAGCAGTTCTTC CATSLLPNEQFF
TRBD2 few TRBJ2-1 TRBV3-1 TGTGCCAGCAGCCGTAAAGGACTAGCAGCCGGCAATGAGCAGTTCTTC CASSRKGLAAGNEQFF
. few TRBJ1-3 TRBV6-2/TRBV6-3 TGTGCCAGCAGCTCGCCACAGGGAGACGTCGGAAACACCATATATTTT CASSSPQGDVGNTIYF
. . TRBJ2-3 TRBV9 TGTGCCAGCAGCCGTGGTGCCCCGGCCCCAGATACGCAGTATTTT CASSRGAPAPDTQYF
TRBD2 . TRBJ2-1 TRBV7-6 TGTGCCAGCAGCTTAATGGGCCCCGGGGGGGCATGGGATGAGCAGTTCTTC CASSLMGPGGAWDEQFF
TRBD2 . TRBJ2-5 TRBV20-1 TGCAGTGCTAGACCGGGGGGGGGCCAAGAGACCCAGTACTTC CSARPGGGQETQYF
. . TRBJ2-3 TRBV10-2 TGCGCCACCACCGTTACAGATACGCAGTATTTT CATTVTDTQYF
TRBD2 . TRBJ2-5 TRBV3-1 TGTGCCACCTCCAAAGAGGTCCTAGCGGGGGAAGAGACCCAGTACTTC CATSKEVLAGEETQYF
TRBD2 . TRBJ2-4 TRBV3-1 TGTGCCAGCAGCCTAGCGGGGGCAGGGGTAGCCAAAAACATTCAGTACTTC CASSLAGAGVAKNIQYF
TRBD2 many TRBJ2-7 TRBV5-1 TGCGCCAGCAGCCCGGGAGGGGGATACGAGCAGTACTTC CASSPGGGYEQYF
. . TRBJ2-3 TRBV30 TGTGCCTGGAGTGTACTGGGGCCAGATACGCAGTATTTT CAWSVLGPDTQYF
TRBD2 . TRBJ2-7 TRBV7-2 TGTGCCAGCAGCGCCCCCGGGACTAGCCATTACGAGCAGTACTTC CASSAPGTSHYEQYF
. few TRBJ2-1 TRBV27 TGTGCCAGCAGTCCGGACAAGGGTCCCTACAATGAGCAGTTCTTC CASSPDKGPYNEQFF
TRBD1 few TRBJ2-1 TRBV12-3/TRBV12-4 TGTGCCAGCAGTCCTCCAGGGGGCGACCACAATGAGCAGTTCTTC CASSPPGGDHNEQFF
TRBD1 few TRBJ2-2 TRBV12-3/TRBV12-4 TGTGCCAGCAGTTTAGGAGGGACAGGGATGGACGGGGAGCTGTTTTTT CASSLGGTGMDGELFF
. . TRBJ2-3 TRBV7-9 TGTGCCAGCAGGAAAGAGAAGCTGGGGCCACATTTT CASRKEKLGPHF
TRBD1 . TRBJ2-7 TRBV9 TGTGCCAGCAGCGTAGGGGACAGGGGCCACGAGCAGTACTTC CASSVGDRGHEQYF
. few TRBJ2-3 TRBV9 TGTGCCAGCAGCGTCGCGGGCGGGGGCAGCACAGATACGCAGTATTTT CASSVAGGGSTDTQYF
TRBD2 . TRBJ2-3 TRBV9 TGTGCCAGCAGCGTAGGGTCAGCGGGGGCAGATACGCAGTATTTT CASSVGSAGADTQYF
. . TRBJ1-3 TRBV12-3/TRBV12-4 TGTGCCAGCAGTTCCGACAGCCCGGATTTT CASSSDSPDF
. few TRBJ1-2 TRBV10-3 TGTGCCATCAGTGAGTCTAAGGGAGTCGGCTATGGCTACACCTTC CAISESKGVGYGYTF
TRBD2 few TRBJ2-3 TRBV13 TGTGCCAGCAGCTCCACCCGTGGGGGGACTAGCGATAATACGCAGTATTTT CASSSTRGGTSDNTQYF
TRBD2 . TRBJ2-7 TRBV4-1 TGCGCCAGCAGCCACCACAGCGGGAGTAACTACGAGCAGTACTTC CASSHHSGSNYEQYF
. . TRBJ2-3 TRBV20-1 TGCAGTGCTAGAGATTGGGGATCCCATCGCACAGATACGCAGTATTTT CSARDWGSHRTDTQYF
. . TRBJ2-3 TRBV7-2 TGTGCCAGCAGCCTGCTGGCAGCCCGGCCCGCAGATACGCAGTATTTT CASSLLAARPADTQYF
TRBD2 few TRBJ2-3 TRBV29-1 TGCAGCGTTGGACCGGGGGGGCTTGGAGATACGCAGTATTTT CSVGPGGLGDTQYF
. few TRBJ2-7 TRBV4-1 TGCGCCAGCAGCCAAGGGGGGTTGAGCGAGCAGTACTTC CASSQGGLSEQYF